This T cell receptor beta chain derives from a study of breast tumors, draining lymph nodes, adjacent tissues. The lymph nodes were axillary draining lymph nodes from breast cancer patients. This clonotype was observed at least ten times. What it recognizes is unknown. A read error may account for a junction end that differs from germline. Each CDR3 protein is one row after TCRdb ran MiXCR on the multiplex PCR reads. The top ten clones hold roughly 4.5% of a sample with around 170,000 distinct CDR3 sequences, about 30% of them seen once. Study conclusions and caveats: Tumor and nontumor repertoires were significantly more similar in luminal-like than in basal-like breast cancer.

Sequenced input: axillary lymph node tissue. The TCR originated in a female donor with breast cancer. Some clones in this sample may be carry-over from other donors' samples.

CDR3 sequence reads: CASSLYPGTSGQAYEQYF. The CDR3 nucleotides read TGTGCTAGCAGCCTTTATCCCGGGACTAGCGGGCAGGCCTACGAGCAGTACTTC. V usage is TRBV7-7 and J usage is TRBJ2-7; TRBD2 aligns across 12 bases. The germline CDR1 and CDR2 sequences are SSHAT and FNYEAQ (reference sequence). CDR3 size: 18 residues.